This TCR beta chain was observed in a study of T cells in Graves' hyperthyroidism and ophthalmopathy. Template material for amplifying TCR beta CDR3 regions consisted of RNA transcripts. A first-round RT-PCR of the TCR CDR3 used the HTBI primer set. TCRdb processed the multiplex PCR reads anew with MiXCR; each CDR3 protein has one entry. The sample consists of 640,000 or so distinct CDR3 sequences, 12% to 15% of them appearing once. A word on this clonotype: What it binds is not known.

Uncontrolled infection, other autoimmune disease, pregnancy and lactation each barred patients from inclusion. The trim removed 1 base at V and 2 bases at J, leaving 5 bases unmatched. Germline CDR1 GTSNPN, CDR2 SVGIG (reference sequence). CDR3 length: 14 amino acids. General study results and limits: Most thyroid clonotypes with frequency above 0.001 were detected in blood.

The sequenced sample consisted of blood. The V and J genes are TRBV30 and TRBJ2-7; 7 bases line up with TRBD1. This receptor was taken from a woman aged 18 to 35 with Graves' ophthalmopathy. CDR3 nucleotide sequence: TGTGCCTGGAGTGCCCGGGACAGAACCTACGAGCAGTACTTC. This gives the protein CAWSARDRTYEQYF. The complete variable domain, with remaining parts taken from reference TRBV30 and TRBJ2-7, reads SQTIHQWPATLVQPVGSPLSLECTVEGTSNPNLYWYRQAAGRGLQLLFYSVGIGQISSEVPQNLSASRPQDRQFILSSKKLLLSDSGFYLCAWSARDRTYEQYFGPGTRLTVT.